These 3 T cell receptor beta chains were sequenced from one sample in a study of blood T cell repertoires in COVID-19. The repertoire was sequenced with immunoSEQ multiplex PCR; TCRdb's copy has only in-frame clones and lacks some. The profile covers roughly 150,000 clones, with about 90% appearing a single time and around 6.1% taken by the ten largest. The sample taken for sequencing was peripheral blood. Receptors originate from an older man with acute or convalescent COVID-19.

This rearrangement joins TRBV7-2 to TRBJ2-2; TRBD1 is a possible D gene (5 bases). The V end was cut by 4 bases, the J end by 5 bases, with 8 bases between. The length of the CDR3 is 13 residues. Germline-derived CDR1 and CDR2 are SGHTA and FQGNSA. CDR3 region: CASSSRQTGELFF. The DNA of the CDR3 is TGTGCCAGCAGCTCCCGACAGACCGGGGAGCTGTTTTTT.

The genes are TRBV11-2 and TRBJ2-2; TRBD2 is a possible D gene (6 bases). Looked up from germline, CDR1 is SGHAT and CDR2 is FQNNGV. V was shortened by 1 base and J by 5 bases, with 8 bases between the two germline ends. The CDR3 sequence is 14 residues long. CDR3 bases: TGTGCCAGCAGCTTAGGGGCGGGGACCGGGGAGCTGTTTTTT. It specifies CASSLGAGTGELFF.

The chain carries TRBV28 and TRBJ1-6; no definite D call. V gave up 6 bases and J gave up 10 bases, with 16 bases separating them. The CDR3 consists of 14 residues. Germline values: CDR1 MDHEN, CDR2 SYDVKM. CDR3 DNA sequence: TGTGCCAGCAGCCCCCCCCAGACACAATCACCCCTCCACTTT. Translating gives CASSPPQTQSPLHF.